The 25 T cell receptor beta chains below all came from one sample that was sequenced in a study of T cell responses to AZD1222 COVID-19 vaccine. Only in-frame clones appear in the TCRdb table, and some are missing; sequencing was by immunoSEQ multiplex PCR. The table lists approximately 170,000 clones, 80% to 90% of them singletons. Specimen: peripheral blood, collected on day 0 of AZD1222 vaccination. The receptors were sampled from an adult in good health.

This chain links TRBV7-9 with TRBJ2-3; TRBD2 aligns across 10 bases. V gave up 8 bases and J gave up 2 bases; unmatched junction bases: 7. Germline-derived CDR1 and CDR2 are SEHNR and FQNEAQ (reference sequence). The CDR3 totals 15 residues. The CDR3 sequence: CASGVSGGATDTQYF. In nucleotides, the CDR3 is TGTGCCAGCGGTGTAAGCGGGGGGGCCACAGATACGCAGTATTTT.

This CDR3 reads CASSSWGKEQFF. For the CDR3, the DNA is TGTGCCAGCAGCTCGTGGGGTAAGGAGCAGTTCTTC. V gene TRBV7-3 combines with J gene TRBJ2-1; D unclear. The CDR3 length is 12 residues. V lost 4 bases to trimming and J lost 10 bases, with 11 bases between them. Germline V gene data show CDR1 as SGHTA and CDR2 as FQGTGA.

CDR3 bases: TGTGCCAGCAGCGAGGTACCTAGCGGGAAGAATGAGCAGTTCTTC. This gives the protein CASSEVPSGKNEQFF. The gene calls are TRBV9 and TRBJ2-1; 9 nucleotides align to TRBD2. Germline values: CDR1 SGDLS, CDR2 YYNGEE. V shed 3 bases, J shed 7 bases, and the junction held 8 bases outside the gene matches. CDR3 length: 15 amino acids.

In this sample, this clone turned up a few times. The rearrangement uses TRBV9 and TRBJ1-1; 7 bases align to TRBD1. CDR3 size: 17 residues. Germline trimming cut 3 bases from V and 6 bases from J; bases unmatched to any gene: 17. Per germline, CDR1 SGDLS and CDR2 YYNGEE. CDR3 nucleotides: TGTGCCAGCAGCGACAACCGGGACAGCGGATCCCGTCCTGAAGCTTTCTTT. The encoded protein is CASSDNRDSGSRPEAFF. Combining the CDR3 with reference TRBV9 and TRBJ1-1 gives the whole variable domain DSGVTQTPKHLITATGQRVTLRCSPRSGDLSVYWYQQSLDQGLQFLIQYYNGEERAKGNILERFSAQQFPDLHSELNLSSLELGDSALYFCASSDNRDSGSRPEAFFGQGTRLTVV.

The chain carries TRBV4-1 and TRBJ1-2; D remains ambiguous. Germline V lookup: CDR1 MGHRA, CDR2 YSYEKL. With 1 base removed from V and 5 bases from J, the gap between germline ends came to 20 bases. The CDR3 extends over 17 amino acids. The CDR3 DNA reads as TGCGCCAGCAGCCAAGTGGGGTATGAGCGCTCCCCTTATGGCTACACCTTC. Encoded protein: CASSQVGYERSPYGYTF.

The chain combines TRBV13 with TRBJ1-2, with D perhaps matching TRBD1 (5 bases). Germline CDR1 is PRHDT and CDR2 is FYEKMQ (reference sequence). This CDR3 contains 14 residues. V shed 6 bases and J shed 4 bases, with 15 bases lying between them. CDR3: CASRGGTETYGYTF. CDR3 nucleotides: TGTGCCAGCAGAGGCGGGACGGAGACCTATGGCTACACCTTC. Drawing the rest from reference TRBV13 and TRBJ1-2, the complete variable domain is AAGVIQSPRHLIKEKRETATLKCYPIPRHDTVYWYQQGPGQDPQFLISFYEKMQSDKGSIPDRFSAQQFSDYHSELNMSSLELGDSALYFCASRGGTETYGYTFGSGTRLTVV.

CDR3 amino acids: CASSYRGQGDEKLFF. CDR3 DNA: TGTGCCAGCAGTTACCGGGGACAGGGGGATGAAAAACTGTTTTTT. V usage is TRBV6-5 and J usage is TRBJ1-4, with TRBD1 matching 11 bases. The V gene end was trimmed by 2 bases and the J gene end by 6 bases; junction bases not matched to a gene: 2. CDR1 and CDR2 (germline): MNHEY, SVGAGI. CDR3 length equals 15 residues.

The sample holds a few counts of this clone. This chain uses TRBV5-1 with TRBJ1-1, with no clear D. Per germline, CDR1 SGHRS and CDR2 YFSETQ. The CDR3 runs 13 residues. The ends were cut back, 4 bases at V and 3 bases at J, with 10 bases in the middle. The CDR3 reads CASSLQGYTEAFF. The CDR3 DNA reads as TGCGCCAGCAGCCTGCAAGGGTACACTGAAGCTTTCTTT.

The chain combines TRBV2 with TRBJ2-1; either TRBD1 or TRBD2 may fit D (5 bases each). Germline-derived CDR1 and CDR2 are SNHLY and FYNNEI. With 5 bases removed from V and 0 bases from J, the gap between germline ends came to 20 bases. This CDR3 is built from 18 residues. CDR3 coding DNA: TGTGCCAGCAGTAGAAGGGTCCTACTTGGGGGCTCCTACAATGAGCAGTTCTTC. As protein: CASSRRVLLGGSYNEQFF.

For the CDR3, the DNA is TGTGCCAGCAGCTTGAGTCCCGGACGGAGTGAAGCTTTCTTT. Its translation is CASSLSPGRSEAFF. The J gene is TRBJ1-1, the V gene TRBV5-8, with unresolved D. The V end lost 1 base, the J end lost 7 bases, and 14 bases lay between the germline ends. Germline CDR1 is SGHTS and CDR2 is YDEGEE. CDR3 length: 14 amino acids.

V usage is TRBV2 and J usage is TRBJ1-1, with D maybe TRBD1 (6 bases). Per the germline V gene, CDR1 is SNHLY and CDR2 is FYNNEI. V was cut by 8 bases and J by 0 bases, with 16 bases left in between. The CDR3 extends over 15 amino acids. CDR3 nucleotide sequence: TGTGCCAGCGGGAGGGGGGCTGGCATGAACACTGAAGCTTTCTTT. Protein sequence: CASGRGAGMNTEAFF. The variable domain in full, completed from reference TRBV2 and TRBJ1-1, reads EPEVTQTPSHQVTQMGQEVILRCVPISNHLYFYWYRQILGQKVEFLVSFYNNEISEKSEIFDDQFSVERPDGSNFTLKIRSTKLEDSAMYFCASGRGAGMNTEAFFGQGTRLTVV.

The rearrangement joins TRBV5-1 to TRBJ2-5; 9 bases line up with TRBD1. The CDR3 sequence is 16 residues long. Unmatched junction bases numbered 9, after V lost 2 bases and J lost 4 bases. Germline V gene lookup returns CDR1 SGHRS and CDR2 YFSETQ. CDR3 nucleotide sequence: TGCGCCAGCAGCTTCTCGGGGACAGGGCCTGGAGAGACCCAGTACTTC. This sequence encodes CASSFSGTGPGETQYF.

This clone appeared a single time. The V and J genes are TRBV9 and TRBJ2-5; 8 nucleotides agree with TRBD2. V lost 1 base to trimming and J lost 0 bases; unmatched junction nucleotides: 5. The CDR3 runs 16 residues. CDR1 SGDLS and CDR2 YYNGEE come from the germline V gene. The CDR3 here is CASSVSVAGNQETQYF. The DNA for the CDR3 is TGTGCCAGCAGCGTATCGGTAGCGGGGAACCAAGAGACCCAGTACTTC. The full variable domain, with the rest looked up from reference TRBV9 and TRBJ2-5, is DSGVTQTPKHLITATGQRVTLRCSPRSGDLSVYWYQQSLDQGLQFLIQYYNGEERAKGNILERFSAQQFPDLHSELNLSSLELGDSALYFCASSVSVAGNQETQYFGPGTRLLVL.

CDR3: CASSQELRTGEYSPLHF. DNA of the CDR3: TGCGCCAGCAGCCAAGAACTTCGCACAGGGGAGTATTCACCCCTCCACTTT. This chain joins TRBV4-3 and TRBJ1-6; 7 bases line up with TRBD1. The germline V gene encodes CDR1 LGHNA and CDR2 YSLEER. The CDR3 length is 17 residues. V was clipped by 0 bases and J by 8 bases; unmatched bases: 10.

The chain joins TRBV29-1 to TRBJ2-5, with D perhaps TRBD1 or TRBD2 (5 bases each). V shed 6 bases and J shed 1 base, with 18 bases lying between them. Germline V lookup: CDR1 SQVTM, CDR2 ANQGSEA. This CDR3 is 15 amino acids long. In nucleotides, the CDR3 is TGCAGCGTCCAAAGAGGGACGATGGGCCAAGAGACCCAGTACTTC. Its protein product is CSVQRGTMGQETQYF.

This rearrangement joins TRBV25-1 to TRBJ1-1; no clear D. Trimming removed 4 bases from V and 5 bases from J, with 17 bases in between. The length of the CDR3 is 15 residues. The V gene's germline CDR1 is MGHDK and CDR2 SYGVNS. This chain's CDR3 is CASSAIGEARTEAFF. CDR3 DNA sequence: TGTGCCAGCAGTGCCATCGGGGAGGCGAGGACTGAAGCTTTCTTT.

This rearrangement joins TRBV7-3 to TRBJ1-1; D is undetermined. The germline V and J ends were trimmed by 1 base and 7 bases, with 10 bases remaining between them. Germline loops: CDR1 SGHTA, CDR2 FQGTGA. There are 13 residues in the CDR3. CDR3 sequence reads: CASSLKADGEAFF. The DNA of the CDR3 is TGTGCCAGCAGCTTAAAGGCTGACGGTGAAGCTTTCTTT.

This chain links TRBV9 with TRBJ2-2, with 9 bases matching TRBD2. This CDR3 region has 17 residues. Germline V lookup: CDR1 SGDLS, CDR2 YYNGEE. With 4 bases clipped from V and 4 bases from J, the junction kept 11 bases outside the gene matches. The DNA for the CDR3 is TGTGCCAGCAGCCCCCGAGGAGCGGGGGGTAGCACCGGGGAGCTGTTTTTT. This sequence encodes CASSPRGAGGSTGELFF.

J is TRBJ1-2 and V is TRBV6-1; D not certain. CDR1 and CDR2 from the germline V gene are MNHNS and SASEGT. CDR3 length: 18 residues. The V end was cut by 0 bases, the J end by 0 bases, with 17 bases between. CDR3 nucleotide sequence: TGTGCCAGCAGTGAAGCTTGGCGGGGTGTGAGCTCTAACTATGGCTACACCTTC. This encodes CASSEAWRGVSSNYGYTF.

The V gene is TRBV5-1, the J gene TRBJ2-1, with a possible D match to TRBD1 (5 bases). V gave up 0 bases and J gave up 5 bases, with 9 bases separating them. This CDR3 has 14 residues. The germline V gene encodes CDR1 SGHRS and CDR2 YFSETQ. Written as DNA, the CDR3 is TGCGCCAGCAGCTTGGAGGGGTGGGACAATGAGCAGTTCTTC. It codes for CASSLEGWDNEQFF.

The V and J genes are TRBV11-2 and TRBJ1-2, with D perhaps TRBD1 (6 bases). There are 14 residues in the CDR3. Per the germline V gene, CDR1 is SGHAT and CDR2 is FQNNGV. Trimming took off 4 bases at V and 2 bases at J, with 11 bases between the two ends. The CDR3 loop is CASSWNRENYGYTF. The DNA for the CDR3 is TGTGCCAGCAGCTGGAACAGGGAAAACTATGGCTACACCTTC.

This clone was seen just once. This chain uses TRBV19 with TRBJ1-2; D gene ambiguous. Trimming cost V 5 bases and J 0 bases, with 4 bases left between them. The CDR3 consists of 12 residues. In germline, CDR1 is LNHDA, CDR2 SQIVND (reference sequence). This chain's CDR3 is CASSLTNYGYTF. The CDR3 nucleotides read TGTGCCAGTAGTCTGACTAACTATGGCTACACCTTC.

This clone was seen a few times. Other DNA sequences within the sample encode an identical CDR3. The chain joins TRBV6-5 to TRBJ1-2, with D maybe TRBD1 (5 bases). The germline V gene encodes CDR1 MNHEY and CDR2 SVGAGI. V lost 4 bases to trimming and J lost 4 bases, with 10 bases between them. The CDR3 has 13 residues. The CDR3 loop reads CASSFTRVYGYTF. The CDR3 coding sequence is TGTGCCAGCAGTTTTACCAGGGTCTATGGCTACACCTTC.

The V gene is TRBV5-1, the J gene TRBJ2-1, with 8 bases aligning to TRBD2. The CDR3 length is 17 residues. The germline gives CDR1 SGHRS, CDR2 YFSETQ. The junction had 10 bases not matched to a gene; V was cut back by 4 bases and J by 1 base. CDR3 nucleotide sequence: TGCGCCAGCAGCCCGGGACTAGACTTGTGGTCCTACAATGAGCAGTTCTTC. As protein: CASSPGLDLWSYNEQFF.

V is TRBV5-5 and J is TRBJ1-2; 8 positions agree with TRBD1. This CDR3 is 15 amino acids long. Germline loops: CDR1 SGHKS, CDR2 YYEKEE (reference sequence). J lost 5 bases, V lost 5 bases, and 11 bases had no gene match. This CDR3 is CASSGGTGHIYGYTF. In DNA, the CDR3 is TGTGCCAGCAGTGGAGGGACAGGCCATATTTATGGCTACACCTTC.